The present T cell receptor (beta chain) was sequenced within a study of blood T cell repertoires in COVID-19. In the study overall: Samples came from the United States, Italy and Spain, spanning acute and convalescent COVID-19. PBMCs, B-cell-depleted T cells, or T cells provided the cDNA or gDNA that made up the material.

As originally analysed: Estimation of nucleated cell counts relied on the amplification of reference gene primers. The repertoire was sequenced with immunoSEQ multiplex PCR; TCRdb's copy has only in-frame clones and lacks some. Clonal size and the V and J genes are those of that table, whereas D and trimming came from the DNA. This table has 50,000 to 55,000 clones, more than 75% appearing once. The CDR3 loop spans 15 amino acids. V lost 6 bases, J lost 0 bases, and 7 bases stayed unmatched. CDR1 is MNHEY, CDR2 SVGAGI, per germline. The sequenced material came from peripheral blood. V is TRBV6-5 and J is TRBJ1-2, with 7 bases identical to TRBD1. The receptor was derived from a man in his fifties or sixties with active COVID-19. The CDR3 nucleotides read TGTGCCAGCAGGTCGCCGGGACAGACTAACTATGGCTACACCTTC. Its protein is CASRSPGQTNYGYTF.